This T cell receptor (beta chain) was sequenced during a study of blood T cell repertoires in COVID-19. At the level of the study: Some COVID-19 samples were acute and others convalescent; all came from the United States, Italy and Spain. The analysed material was cDNA or gDNA that came from T cells, B-cell-depleted T cells, or PBMCs.

Germline CDR1 is SGHTS and CDR2 is YDEGEE. The CDR3 extends over 16 amino acids. V was pared by 3 bases and J by 0 bases, with 7 bases of the junction left unmatched. In the authors' workflow: Amplification with reference gene primers provided the estimates of nucleated cell counts. Profiling relied on immunoSEQ multiplex PCR, and the TCRdb table lists in-frame clones only, not all of them. That table gives V, J and clone size, and the DNA gave D and trimming. Among 210,000 or so clones listed, about four fifths were seen once. This receptor was obtained from a woman in her forties or fifties with active or convalescent COVID-19. Sequenced sample: peripheral blood. The genes are TRBV5-8 and TRBJ1-2; 8 bases match TRBD1. The CDR3 DNA reads as TGTGCCAGCAGCTCTCGTGGGACAGGTGCTAACTATGGCTACACCTTC. It translates to CASSSRGTGANYGYTF.